These 26 T cell receptor beta chains originate from one sample sequenced in a study of glioma-infiltrating T cells after dendritic cell vaccination. Some clones are missing from TCRdb's copy, which holds only in-frame ones; the method was immunoSEQ multiplex PCR. The data hold tens of thousands of clones, with approximately 80% observed a single time. The source material was blood, sampled before dendritic cell vaccination. These receptors all stem from a human donor with glioblastoma.

Regarding this clone: The sample holds other DNA sequences that translate to the same CDR3. The chain recombines TRBV5-1 with TRBJ2-5, with 7 nucleotides matching TRBD2. Germline trimming cut 3 bases from V and 2 bases from J; bases unmatched to any gene: 7. The CDR3 extends over 15 amino acids. CDR1 is SGHRS and CDR2 is YFSETQ in the germline V gene. CDR3 loop: CASSSTGTIQETQYF. The DNA for the CDR3 is TGCGCCAGCAGCTCAACCGGGACTATACAAGAGACCCAGTACTTC. The variable domain in full, completed from reference TRBV5-1 and TRBJ2-5, reads KAGVTQTPRYLIKTRGQQVTLSCSPISGHRSVSWYQQTPGQGLQFLFEYFSETQRNKGNFPGRFSGRQFSNSRSEMNVSTLELGDSALYLCASSSTGTIQETQYFGPGTRLLVL.

The V call is TRBV15, the J call TRBJ2-2; 8 bases agree with TRBD1. The CDR3 contains 17 residues. The V and J ends lost 3 bases and 1 base, in that order; junction bases with no gene match: 7. CDR1 and CDR2 (germline): LNHNV, YYDKDF (reference sequence). In DNA, the CDR3 is TGTGCCACCAGCAGGGGCCTAGGGACAGGGAACACCGGGGAGCTGTTTTTT. This encodes CATSRGLGTGNTGELFF.

This clone was observed once. The chain has TRBV11-3 and TRBJ2-1; 16 nucleotides match TRBD2. The CDR3 sequence is 17 residues long. In germline, CDR1 is SGHNT, CDR2 YENEEA. V shed 5 bases, J shed 4 bases, and the junction held 5 bases outside the gene matches. The CDR3 coding sequence is TGTGCCAGCAGCGGGACTAGCGGGAGGGCTACATACAATGAGCAGTTCTTC. Its protein is CASSGTSGRATYNEQFF. The variable domain in full, with the rest retrieved from reference TRBV11-3 and TRBJ2-1, is EAGVVQSPRYKIIEKKQPVAFWCNPISGHNTLYWYLQNLGQGPELLIRYENEEAVDDSQLPKDRFSAERLKGVDSTLKIQPAELGDSAVYLCASSGTSGRATYNEQFFGPGTRLTVL.

V is TRBV2 and J is TRBJ1-5; D may be TRBD1 (6 bases). Germline values: CDR1 SNHLY, CDR2 FYNNEI. The length of the CDR3 is 15 residues. Trimming left V 5 bases short and J 0 bases short, with 11 bases between. The CDR3 sequence is CASSPDSYSNQPQHF. The CDR3 region has the DNA TGTGCCAGCAGTCCGGACAGTTATAGCAATCAGCCCCAGCATTTT.

In this sample, this clone turned up a few times. The CDR3 is CASKQGAGELFF. The DNA for the CDR3 is TGTGCCAGCAAACAGGGCGCCGGGGAGCTGTTTTTT. The chain combines TRBV6-1 with TRBJ2-2; perhaps TRBD1 as D (6 bases). This CDR3 region has 12 residues. V lost 7 bases, J lost 6 bases, and 9 bases lay in between. Germline V gene sequence: CDR1 MNHNS, CDR2 SASEGT.

The V and J genes are TRBV7-7 and TRBJ2-3; D uncertain. There are 13 residues in the CDR3. Germline V gene lookup returns CDR1 SSHAT and CDR2 FNYEAQ (reference sequence). The V end was cut by 4 bases, the J end by 4 bases, with 9 bases between. The CDR3 DNA reads as TGTGCCAGCAGCTCACAACAGTCAGATACGCAGTATTTT. Residues: CASSSQQSDTQYF.

The rearrangement joins TRBV18 to TRBJ2-5; 14 bases map to TRBD2. Germline CDR1 reads KGHSH; CDR2 reads LQKENI. This CDR3 is built from 18 residues. V shed 8 bases, J shed 0 bases, and the junction held 11 bases outside the gene matches. DNA of the CDR3: TGTGCCAGCACGCCGGGACTAGCGGGAGTAGGGTACCAAGAGACCCAGTACTTC. Translation: CASTPGLAGVGYQETQYF.

The rearrangement joins TRBV14 to TRBJ1-2; D not certain. CDR1 and CDR2 from the germline V gene are SGHDN and FVKESK. V lost 3 bases, J lost 9 bases, and 23 bases lay in between. The CDR3 spans 16 residues. The CDR3 spells CASSHSPLAAEGRYTF. The CDR3 nucleotides read TGTGCCAGCAGCCATTCCCCCCTAGCGGCCGAAGGGCGCTACACCTTC.

V usage is TRBV7-2 and J usage is TRBJ1-5; D remains unclear. The V end was cut by 1 base, the J end by 2 bases, with 6 bases between. Germline-derived CDR1 and CDR2 are SGHTA and FQGNSA. This CDR3 contains 14 residues. The CDR3 nucleotides read TGTGCCAGCAGCTTAGTTTATGGCAATCAGCCCCAGCATTTT. Translation gives CASSLVYGNQPQHF. Full variable domain (missing parts from reference TRBV7-2 and TRBJ1-5): GAGVSQSPSNKVTEKGKDVELRCDPISGHTALYWYRQSLGQGLEFLIYFQGNSAPDKSGLPSDRFSAERTGGSVSTLTIQRTQQEDSAVYLCASSLVYGNQPQHFGDGTRLSIL.

V gene TRBV19 combines with J gene TRBJ1-1; D perhaps matches TRBD1 (5 bases). This CDR3 region has 10 residues. V was shortened by 5 bases and J by 10 bases, with 8 bases between the two germline ends. CDR1 and CDR2 from the germline V gene are LNHDA and SQIVND (reference sequence). CDR3 residues: CASSGRGAFF. In DNA, the CDR3 is TGTGCCAGTAGTGGTAGGGGAGCTTTCTTT.

This clone was counted between two and nine times. The chain combines TRBV7-3 with TRBJ1-1; tentatively, D is TRBD1 (6 bases). Trimming cost V 3 bases and J 4 bases, with 9 bases left between them. CDR1 and CDR2 from the germline V gene are SGHTA and FQGTGA. The CDR3 is 13 residues long. Here the CDR3 DNA reads TGTGCCAGCAGCTTCCAGGGGTCCACTGAAGCTTTCTTT. It is translated as CASSFQGSTEAFF.

This clone has just one count. The chain employs TRBV7-8 and TRBJ1-2; 11 positions match TRBD1. The CDR3 extends over 14 amino acids. The V gene's germline CDR1 is SGHVS and CDR2 FQNEAQ. The trim removed 7 bases at V and 3 bases at J, leaving 4 bases unmatched. The CDR3 protein is CASTGQGADYGYTF. The CDR3 bases are TGTGCCAGCACCGGACAGGGGGCGGACTATGGCTACACCTTC.

The DNA of the CDR3 is TGTGCCAGCAGTTTCCATGGGCGGGGGAATCAGCCCCAGCATTTT. It codes for CASSFHGRGNQPQHF. The chain links TRBV27 to TRBJ1-5; maybe TRBD1 (5 bases). From germline, CDR1 is MNHEY and CDR2 SMNVEV (reference sequence). Trimming shortened V by 3 bases and J by 4 bases, and 13 bases separated the two germline ends. This CDR3 is built from 15 residues.

The chain joins TRBV15 to TRBJ2-2, with TRBD2 identical over 7 bases. The length of the CDR3 is 17 residues. The germline V gene has CDR1 LNHNV and CDR2 YYDKDF (reference sequence). Trimming took 1 base from V and 2 from J; bases not matched to a gene: 7. The CDR3 nucleotides are TGTGCCACCAGCAGAGGGAGCGGGATGTCAAACACCGGGGAGCTGTTTTTT. This encodes CATSRGSGMSNTGELFF.

On this clone: At one end, the junction sequence differs from germline, possibly due to a read error. Other DNA sequences in the same sample also yield this CDR3. The J gene is TRBJ2-5, the V gene TRBV18; 7 bases align to TRBD1. The CDR3 runs 14 residues. Germline CDR1 reads KGHSH; CDR2 reads LQKENI. This CDR3 reads CASSPPGQQETQYF. CDR3 bases: TGTGCCAGCTCCCCACCGGGACAGCAAGAGACCCAGTACTTC.

The chain uses TRBV5-6 and TRBJ2-3; TRBD2 is a possible D gene (6 bases). V was shortened by 1 base and J by 4 bases, with 19 bases between the two germline ends. Germline V gene data show CDR1 as SGHDT and CDR2 as YYEEEE. There are 17 residues in the CDR3. The CDR3 reads CASSLLLARGSADTQYF. The CDR3 DNA is TGTGCCAGCAGCTTGCTACTAGCAAGGGGATCCGCAGATACGCAGTATTTT.

The genes are TRBV10-2 and TRBJ2-7, with 10 bases lining up with TRBD1. The CDR3 contains 13 residues. CDR1 is WSHSY, CDR2 SAAADI, per germline. J gave up 6 bases and V 5 bases, and 4 bases lay outside the gene matches. The CDR3 DNA is TGCGCCAGCAGTCCAAGGACAGGGGGCGAGCAGTACGTC. It encodes CASSPRTGGEQYV.

The sample holds a few counts of this clone. V is TRBV19 and J is TRBJ1-4; tentative D call: TRBD1 (5 bases). Trimming shortened V by 10 bases and J by 4 bases, and 16 bases separated the two germline ends. The CDR3 totals 14 residues. Per the germline V gene, CDR1 is LNHDA and CDR2 is SQIVND (reference sequence). CDR3 sequence reads: CATNAGRVNEKLFF. In nucleotides, the CDR3 is TGTGCCACTAACGCAGGCAGGGTTAATGAAAAACTGTTTTTT.

The rearrangement joins TRBV7-8 to TRBJ2-2, with 7 positions matching TRBD2. This CDR3 is 16 amino acids long. The germline V gene encodes CDR1 SGHVS and CDR2 FQNEAQ. Unmatched junction bases numbered 9, after V lost 6 bases and J lost 2 bases. The CDR3 DNA reads as TGTGCCAGCAGTCCCCGGGGGGAGGGCAACACCGGGGAGCTGTTTTTT. This sequence encodes CASSPRGEGNTGELFF.

The chain recombines TRBV5-1 with TRBJ2-5; D is unclear. This CDR3 is built from 13 residues. Germline lookup yields CDR1 SGHRS and CDR2 YFSETQ. The V and J ends lost 7 bases and 5 bases respectively, with 15 bases between them. Here the CDR3 reads CASRWVPEETQYF. CDR3 nucleotides: TGCGCCAGCCGGTGGGTCCCGGAGGAGACCCAGTACTTC.

The chain uses TRBV9 and TRBJ1-4, with D maybe TRBD1 (5 bases). From germline, CDR1 is SGDLS and CDR2 YYNGEE. The V end was cut by 3 bases, the J end by 4 bases, with 13 bases between. The length of the CDR3 is 15 residues. CDR3 loop: CASSASGLGNEKLFF. CDR3 bases: TGTGCCAGCAGCGCCTCAGGGTTAGGTAATGAAAAACTGTTTTTT. The variable domain in full, completed from reference TRBV9 and TRBJ1-4, reads DSGVTQTPKHLITATGQRVTLRCSPRSGDLSVYWYQQSLDQGLQFLIQYYNGEERAKGNILERFSAQQFPDLHSELNLSSLELGDSALYFCASSASGLGNEKLFFGSGTQLSVL.

This chain links TRBV18 with TRBJ1-1; no clear D. The germline V gene encodes CDR1 KGHSH and CDR2 LQKENI. The CDR3 has 15 amino acids. V lost 5 bases and J lost 0, with 13 bases in between. In nucleotides, the CDR3 is TGTGCCAGCTCAAAATACAGCCTCATGAACACTGAAGCTTTCTTT. It yields the protein CASSKYSLMNTEAFF.

The DNA of the CDR3 is TGTGCCACCGCCGAAGCGGGAGGGACAGATACGCAGTATTTT. This sequence encodes CATAEAGGTDTQYF. The chain recombines TRBV10-3 with TRBJ2-3, with 10 bases matching TRBD2. V was pared by 10 bases and J by 3 bases, with 7 bases of the junction left unmatched. Germline-derived CDR1 and CDR2 are ENHRY and SYGVKD. This CDR3 has 14 amino acids.

This chain uses TRBV29-1 with TRBJ1-1, with unresolved D. The ends were cut back, 3 bases at V and 0 bases at J, with 5 bases in the middle. Germline V gene lookup returns CDR1 SQVTM and CDR2 ANQGSEA. The length of the CDR3 is 12 residues. CDR3 loop: CSVEGVNTEAFF. CDR3 DNA: TGCAGCGTTGAGGGCGTGAACACTGAAGCTTTCTTT.

The chain couples TRBV9 to TRBJ1-4, with D perhaps matching TRBD1 (5 bases). The CDR3 has 15 residues. V lost 6 bases and J lost 6, with 18 bases in between. Per germline, CDR1 SGDLS and CDR2 YYNGEE. The CDR3 region is CASTPGGAGDEKLFF. CDR3 sequence (DNA): TGTGCCAGCACCCCAGGTGGGGCGGGGGATGAAAAACTGTTTTTT.

The rearrangement uses TRBV5-6 and TRBJ1-2, with 9 bases aligning to TRBD1. The V gene end was trimmed by 5 bases and the J gene end by 4 bases; junction bases not matched to a gene: 3. CDR3 length: 13 amino acids. Germline-derived CDR1 and CDR2 are SGHDT and YYEEEE. CDR3 sequence: CASRSDRGYGYTF. CDR3 coding DNA: TGTGCCAGCAGATCGGACAGGGGCTATGGCTACACCTTC.